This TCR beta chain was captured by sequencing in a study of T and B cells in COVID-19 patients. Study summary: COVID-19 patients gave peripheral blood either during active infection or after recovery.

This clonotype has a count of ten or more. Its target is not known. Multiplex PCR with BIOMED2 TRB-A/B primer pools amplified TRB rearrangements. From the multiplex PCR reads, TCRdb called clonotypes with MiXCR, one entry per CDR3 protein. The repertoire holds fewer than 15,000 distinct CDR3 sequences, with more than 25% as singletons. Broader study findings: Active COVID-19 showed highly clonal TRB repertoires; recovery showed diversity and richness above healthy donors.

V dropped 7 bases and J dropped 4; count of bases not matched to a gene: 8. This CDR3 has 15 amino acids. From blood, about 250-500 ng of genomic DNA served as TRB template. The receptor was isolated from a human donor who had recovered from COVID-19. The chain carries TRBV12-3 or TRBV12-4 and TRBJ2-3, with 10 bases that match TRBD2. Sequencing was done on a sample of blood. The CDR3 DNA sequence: TGTGCCAGCACCCTTAATCTAGCGGGAGCAGATACGCAGTATTTT. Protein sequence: CASTLNLAGADTQYF.